These 32 T cell receptor beta chains originate from one sample sequenced in a study of post-analysis software for immune sequencing data. Unique molecular identifiers tagged the TCR beta cDNA libraries. TCRdb re-derived calls from the PCR reads in MiXCR, one entry per CDR3 protein. The data show about 770,000 distinct CDR3 sequences, around 42% seen once. No cognate antigen is known for these TCRs. General study results and limits: Roughly 5 TRBV segments occurring more often in patients than controls included TRBV5-6, TRBV5-1 and TRBV20-1.

Sequencing was performed on blood. The receptors come from a girl aged 10 to 17 with multiple sclerosis.

This clonotype was seen more than once but under ten times. This chain joins TRBV4-3 and TRBJ1-1; possibly TRBD1 for D (5 bases). V was cut by 0 bases and J by 3 bases, with 11 bases left in between. Germline assignment: CDR1 LGHNA and CDR2 YSLEER. The CDR3 contains 15 residues. This chain's CDR3 is CASSQDAGRHTEAFF. CDR3 nucleotide sequence: TGCGCCAGCAGCCAAGATGCAGGGCGCCACACTGAAGCTTTCTTT.

The chain combines TRBV5-1 with TRBJ1-1, with 10 bases matching TRBD1. The CDR3 extends over 16 amino acids. With V trimmed by 3 bases and J by 0 bases, 5 bases remained unmatched. Germline V gene lookup returns CDR1 SGHRS and CDR2 YFSETQ. CDR3 sequence (DNA): TGCGCCAGCAGCTCGACAGGGGGCCCCTTGAACACTGAAGCTTTCTTT. It yields the protein CASSSTGGPLNTEAFF.

The V gene is TRBV3-1, the J gene TRBJ2-3; 7 bases map to TRBD1. This CDR3 comprises 14 residues. Germline CDR1 LGHDT, CDR2 YNNKEL (reference sequence). The ends lost 4 bases at V and 8 bases at J; junction bases unmatched: 9. As DNA, the CDR3 is TGTGCCAGCAGCCCCCCAGGGGGAGTTGGTACGCAGTATTTT. Amino acid sequence: CASSPPGGVGTQYF.

The chain combines TRBV12-3 or TRBV12-4 with TRBJ2-1; TRBD2 matches at 15 bases. The CDR3 extends over 18 amino acids. V gave up 5 bases and J gave up 5 bases; unmatched junction bases: 10. The CDR3 nucleotides are TGTGCCAGCAGTCCGGGGACTAGCGGGAGGTTCGGAAACAATGAGCAGTTCTTC. It translates to CASSPGTSGRFGNNEQFF.

The CDR3 region is CASSWGASDTEAFF. The CDR3 DNA is TGTGCCAGCAGTTGGGGGGCGTCAGACACTGAAGCTTTCTTT. The chain combines TRBV6-2 or TRBV6-3 with TRBJ1-1; D is possibly TRBD1 (6 bases). Germline assignment: CDR1 MNHEY and CDR2 SVGEGT. The V and J ends lost 4 bases and 3 bases respectively, with 12 bases between them. CDR3 length equals 14 residues.

The gene calls are TRBV30 and TRBJ2-1, with 8 positions matching TRBD1. The V segment lost 1 base and the J segment 15 bases; nucleotides outside the gene matches: 8. From germline, CDR1 is GTSNPN and CDR2 SVGIG (reference sequence). The CDR3 is made up of 12 amino acids. CDR3: CAWSADRGRLFF. In DNA form, the CDR3 reads TGTGCCTGGAGTGCCGACAGGGGAAGACTGTTCTTC.

This clonotype was observed a handful of times. The genes are TRBV10-3 and TRBJ2-3, with 10 positions matching TRBD2. The germline V gene has CDR1 ENHRY and CDR2 SYGVKD. There are 15 residues in the CDR3. The trim removed 8 bases at V and 0 bases at J, leaving 5 bases unmatched. The CDR3: CAIGASGSSTDTQYF. CDR3 DNA: TGTGCCATCGGGGCTAGCGGGAGTAGCACAGATACGCAGTATTTT.

This sequence joins TRBV9 and TRBJ2-7; TRBD2 matches 10 bases. Germline-derived CDR1 and CDR2 are SGDLS and YYNGEE. J was trimmed by 1 base and V by 3 bases; bases with no gene match: 16. The CDR3 has 19 amino acids. CDR3 nucleotides: TGTGCCAGCAGCGACCCTAGCGGGAGATCCCCGACCCAATCCTACGAGCAGTACTTC. It specifies CASSDPSGRSPTQSYEQYF.

The CDR3 DNA follows: TGCAGTGCCCGGGTGTCTAGCACAGATACGCAGTATTTT. It encodes CSARVSSTDTQYF. This chain joins TRBV20-1 and TRBJ2-3; D call uncertain. Trimming removed 6 bases at V and 0 bases at J, with 10 bases between. CDR1 is DFQATT and CDR2 is SNEGSKA in the germline V gene (reference sequence). The CDR3 extends over 13 amino acids.

The chain links TRBV27 to TRBJ2-7; the match to TRBD2 covers 8 bases. The junction had 6 bases not matched to a gene; V was cut back by 2 bases and J by 6 bases. The CDR3 extends over 14 amino acids. CDR1 and CDR2 (germline): MNHEY, SMNVEV (reference sequence). CDR3 nucleotides: TGTGCCAGCAGTTTAAACAGGCTAGCGGGCGAGCAGTACTTC. Its translation is CASSLNRLAGEQYF.

The gene calls are TRBV27 and TRBJ2-5, with no clear D. Germline V lookup: CDR1 MNHEY, CDR2 SMNVEV (reference sequence). The CDR3 sequence is 12 residues long. Trimming took off 5 bases at V and 7 bases at J, with 11 bases between the two ends. CDR3 protein: CASSPPAGTQYF. The CDR3 coding sequence is TGTGCCAGCAGTCCCCCGGCCGGGACCCAGTACTTC.

The chain couples TRBV11-2 to TRBJ2-7; no reliable D call. CDR1 is SGHAT, CDR2 FQNNGV, per germline. Trimming took 5 bases from V and 6 from J, leaving 11 bases between them. The CDR3 is made up of 12 amino acids. The CDR3 nucleotides are TGTGCCAGCAGCCCGATTAATAGCGAGCAGTACTTC. Protein sequence: CASSPINSEQYF.

The chain is built from TRBV29-1 and TRBJ1-2; tentative D call: TRBD1 (6 bases). Between the trimmed V and J ends, which lost 4 bases and 0 bases, there was a span of 18 bases. There are 16 residues in the CDR3. Germline V CDR1 and CDR2: SQVTM, ANQGSEA. The CDR3 bases are TGCAGCGTTGTGGGGGGGGGCCCCAAATCTAACTATGGCTACACCTTC. Translated: CSVVGGGPKSNYGYTF.

The chain links TRBV4-1 to TRBJ1-5; D is unclear. The CDR3 totals 14 residues. Germline assignment: CDR1 MGHRA and CDR2 YSYEKL. Trimming cost V 0 bases and J 6 bases, with 9 bases left between them. The chain's CDR3 is CASSQDVGTQPQHF. The CDR3 DNA follows: TGCGCCAGCAGCCAAGATGTGGGTACTCAGCCCCAGCATTTT.

The gene calls are TRBV20-1 and TRBJ1-2; the D gene is possibly TRBD1 (5 bases). The CDR3 contains 14 residues. V lost 6 bases and J 6 bases, leaving 20 bases between the germline ends. Per germline, CDR1 DFQATT and CDR2 SNEGSKA (reference sequence). CDR3 DNA sequence: TGCAGTGCCCGTGACTGGGGGGGTTTGCATGGCTACACCTTC. This codes for CSARDWGGLHGYTF.

This chain links TRBV19 with TRBJ2-6; D might be TRBD1 or TRBD2, each matching 5 bases. Trimming took off 2 bases at V and 2 bases at J, with 10 bases between the two ends. Germline-derived CDR1 and CDR2 are LNHDA and SQIVND (reference sequence). The CDR3 runs to 16 residues. CDR3 bases: TGTGCCAGTAGTATATCTGGGGGAGCTGGGGCCAACGTCCTGACTTTC. Its translation is CASSISGGAGANVLTF.

The chain employs TRBV29-1 and TRBJ1-2; TRBD1 is a possible D gene (6 bases). The V end lost 3 bases, the J end lost 7 bases, and 12 bases lay between the germline ends. Germline CDR1 SQVTM, CDR2 ANQGSEA. This CDR3 has 12 amino acids. CDR3 in DNA: TGCAGCGTTGAGGACAGCTTCGGTGGCTACACCTTC. Translated, it gives CSVEDSFGGYTF.

The J gene is TRBJ1-2, the V gene TRBV20-1, with 7 nucleotides matching TRBD1. This CDR3 has 14 residues. The ends lost 3 bases at V and 3 bases at J; junction bases unmatched: 7. CDR1 DFQATT and CDR2 SNEGSKA come from the germline V gene (reference sequence). The CDR3 DNA reads TGCAGTGCTAGTGGCAGGGGGATTGACTATGGCTACACCTTC. Protein product: CSASGRGIDYGYTF.

This clonotype showed up just a few times. The chain couples TRBV28 to TRBJ2-1; possibly TRBD1 or TRBD2 for D (5 bases each). V lost 11 bases, J lost 7 bases, and 21 bases lay in between. The CDR3 length is 14 residues. Germline lookup yields CDR1 MDHEN and CDR2 SYDVKM. Here the CDR3 DNA reads TGTGCCGTCCGCCCCCCGGGGCCTATGAATGAGCAGTTCTTC. It specifies CAVRPPGPMNEQFF.

The CDR3 DNA follows: TGCGCCAGCAGTGAATTTCCCCTCGAGCAGTACTTC. It specifies CASSEFPLEQYF. V is TRBV10-2 and J is TRBJ2-7; D not resolved. The V gene lost 3 bases and the J gene lost 6 bases, with 9 bases spanning the gap. Germline values: CDR1 WSHSY, CDR2 SAAADI. The CDR3 is made up of 12 amino acids.

This chain connects TRBV9 to TRBJ2-3; D unresolved. Trimming shortened V by 4 bases and J by 1 base, and 13 bases separated the two germline ends. Germline V gene sequence: CDR1 SGDLS, CDR2 YYNGEE. The CDR3 has 15 residues. The CDR3 is CASSRGPPGTDTQYF. Written as DNA, the CDR3 is TGTGCCAGCAGCCGCGGTCCGCCAGGCACAGATACGCAGTATTTT.

This rearrangement joins TRBV20-1 to TRBJ2-7; 8 positions match TRBD2. This CDR3 contains 12 residues. Germline-derived CDR1 and CDR2 are DFQATT and SNEGSKA (reference sequence). The CDR3 DNA sequence: TGCAGCGCCGGGAGGGGATCCTACGAGCAGTACTTC. It yields the protein CSAGRGSYEQYF.

Comment on this clonotype: The junction does not match germline at one end; this may be a read error. This sequence joins TRBV20-1 and TRBJ2-1; 9 positions match TRBD2. The CDR3 length is 14 residues. Per the germline V gene, CDR1 is DFQATT and CDR2 is SNEGSKA (reference sequence). CDR3 DNA: TGCAGCGCTAGAGCCGGACTAGCGAGCGATGAGCAGTTCTTC. Translating gives CSARAGLASDEQFF.

In its sample, this clonotype was seen a few times. The chain has TRBV7-9 and TRBJ2-1; D remains unclear. CDR1 and CDR2 from the germline V gene are SEHNR and FQNEAQ (reference sequence). V was clipped by 4 bases and J by 0 bases, with 13 bases between them. The CDR3 runs to 16 residues. The CDR3 spells CASSWPPQSSYNEQFF. As DNA, the CDR3 is TGTGCCAGCAGCTGGCCGCCACAGAGCTCCTACAATGAGCAGTTCTTC.

This sequence joins TRBV2 and TRBJ2-4; 12 positions match TRBD2. The J call may be wrong; the DNA end is better matched by TRBJ2-5. Germline-derived CDR1 and CDR2 are SNHLY and FYNNEI. The CDR3 is 16 residues long. CDR3 sequence (DNA): TGTGCCAGCAGTGGCGGACTAGCGGGATGGCAAGAGACCCAGTACTTC. This encodes CASSGGLAGWQETQYF.

J is TRBJ2-1 and V is TRBV21-1. TRBV21-1 is termed a pseudogene. This CDR3 has 13 residues. As DNA, the CDR3 is TGTGCCAGCAGCAAAGCGCAAGGGAATGAGCAGTTCTTC. Protein product: CASSKAQGNEQFF.

V usage is TRBV2 and J usage is TRBJ2-5; D is undetermined. Deletions cut 3 bases from V and 0 bases from J, with 8 bases between. This CDR3 comprises 14 residues. From germline, CDR1 is SNHLY and CDR2 FYNNEI. The DNA of the CDR3 is TGTGCCAGCAGTGACGGAAGGTACCAAGAGACCCAGTACTTC. Amino acid sequence: CASSDGRYQETQYF.

This clonotype was counted only a few times. The rearrangement joins TRBV2 to TRBJ2-1; D is ambiguous. Germline V CDR1 and CDR2: SNHLY, FYNNEI. Trimming cost V 3 bases and J 0 bases, with 12 bases left between them. The CDR3 runs 16 residues. CDR3 loop: CASSDKYPSSYNEQFF. The DNA of the CDR3 is TGTGCCAGCAGTGATAAGTACCCGAGCTCCTACAATGAGCAGTTCTTC.

The gene calls are TRBV12-3 or TRBV12-4 and TRBJ1-1; possible D gene TRBD1, 6 bases. Trimming removed 6 bases at V and 3 bases at J, with 11 bases between. The CDR3 extends over 13 amino acids. As DNA, the CDR3 is TGTGCCAGCAGACCAGGGGTCCACACTGAAGCTTTCTTT. Translation: CASRPGVHTEAFF.

This clonotype came up a few times. This chain uses TRBV7-2 with TRBJ2-6; D gene uncertain. The germline V and J ends were trimmed by 5 bases and 1 base, with 21 bases remaining between them. The CDR3 covers 19 residues. CDR1 SGHTA and CDR2 FQGNSA come from the germline V gene. CDR3 nucleotide sequence: TGTGCCAGCAGCCTTACACGATCATCCATTCAGTCTGGGGCCAACGTCCTGACTTTC. Its translation: CASSLTRSSIQSGANVLTF.

The chain carries TRBV7-9 and TRBJ2-6; tentatively, D is TRBD1 or TRBD2 (6 bases each). Trimming pared 11 bases from V and 0 bases from J, leaving 14 bases between. This CDR3 is built from 15 residues. CDR1 and CDR2 (germline): SEHNR, FQNEAQ (reference sequence). The CDR3 DNA follows: TGTGCCTATCTAGGGGGGAGCTCTGGGGCCAACGTCCTGACTTTC. Its protein product is CAYLGGSSGANVLTF.

The chain uses TRBV7-2 and TRBJ2-7; possible D gene TRBD2, 6 bases. CDR3 length: 15 amino acids. V was trimmed by 1 base and J by 1 base, leaving 11 bases between them. Germline CDR1 reads SGHTA; CDR2 reads FQGNSA. The CDR3 loop is CASSLVDGGSYEQYF. The DNA for the CDR3 is TGTGCCAGCAGCTTAGTGGACGGGGGTTCCTACGAGCAGTACTTC.